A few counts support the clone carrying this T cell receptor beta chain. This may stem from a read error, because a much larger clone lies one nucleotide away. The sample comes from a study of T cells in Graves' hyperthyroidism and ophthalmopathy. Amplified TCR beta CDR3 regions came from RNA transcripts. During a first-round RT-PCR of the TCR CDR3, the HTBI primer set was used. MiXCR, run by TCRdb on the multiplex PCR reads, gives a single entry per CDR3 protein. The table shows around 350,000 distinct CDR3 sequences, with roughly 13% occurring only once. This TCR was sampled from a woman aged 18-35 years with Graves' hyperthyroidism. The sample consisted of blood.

CDR3 DNA sequence: TGCAGTGGGATAGGGCCTGGTGAGCAGTACTTC. This gives the protein CSGIGPGEQYF. This chain joins TRBV20-1 and TRBJ2-7; no clear D gene. The CDR3 consists of 11 residues. V was pared by 7 bases and J by 7 bases, with 14 bases between. Germline-derived CDR1 and CDR2 are DFQATT and SNEGSKA (reference sequence).